This T cell receptor (beta chain) derives from a study of blood T cell repertoires in COVID-19. Study-level information: The United States, Italy and Spain supplied acute and convalescent COVID-19 samples. The analysed material was cDNA or gDNA that came from T cells, B-cell-depleted T cells, or PBMCs.

Per the authors' pipeline: Counts of nucleated cells, estimated from reference gene primer amplification, were obtained. The table came from immunoSEQ multiplex PCR; TCRdb's copy has only in-frame clones and leaves some out. V, J and clone size were drawn from that table, and D and trimming were deduced from the DNA. The sample carries roughly 56,000 clones, roughly 91% recorded once. Germline CDR1 and CDR2: ENHRY and SYGVKD. With V trimmed by 8 bases and J by 2 bases, 12 bases remained unmatched. CDR3 length: 17 residues. The chain joins TRBV10-3 to TRBJ2-6; 7 nucleotides agree with TRBD1. The receptor's source is a man aged 45-60 years with active COVID-19. Sequenced sample: peripheral blood. The CDR3 DNA is TGTGCCATCGGGGATATAACAGGGGATACTGGGGCCAACGTCCTGACTTTC. It specifies CAIGDITGDTGANVLTF.